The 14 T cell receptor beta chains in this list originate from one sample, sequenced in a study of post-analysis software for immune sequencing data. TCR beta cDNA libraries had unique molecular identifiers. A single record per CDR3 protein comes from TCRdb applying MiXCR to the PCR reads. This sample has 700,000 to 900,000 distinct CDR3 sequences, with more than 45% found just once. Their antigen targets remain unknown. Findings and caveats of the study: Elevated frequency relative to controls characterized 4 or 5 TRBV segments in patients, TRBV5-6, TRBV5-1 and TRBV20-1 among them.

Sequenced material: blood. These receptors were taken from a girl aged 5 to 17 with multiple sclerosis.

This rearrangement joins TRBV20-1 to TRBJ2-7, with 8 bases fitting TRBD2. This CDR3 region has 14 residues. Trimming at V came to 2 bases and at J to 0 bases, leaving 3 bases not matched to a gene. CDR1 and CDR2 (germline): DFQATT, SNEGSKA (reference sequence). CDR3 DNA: TGCAGTGCTAGAAAGGGACTAGTCTCCTACGAGCAGTACTTC. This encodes CSARKGLVSYEQYF.

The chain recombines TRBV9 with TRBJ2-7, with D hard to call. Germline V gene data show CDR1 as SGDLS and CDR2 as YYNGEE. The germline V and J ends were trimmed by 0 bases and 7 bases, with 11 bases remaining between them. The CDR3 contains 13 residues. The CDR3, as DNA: TGTGCCAGCAGCGTAGAGGTTGGTTTGGAGCAGTACTTC. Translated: CASSVEVGLEQYF.

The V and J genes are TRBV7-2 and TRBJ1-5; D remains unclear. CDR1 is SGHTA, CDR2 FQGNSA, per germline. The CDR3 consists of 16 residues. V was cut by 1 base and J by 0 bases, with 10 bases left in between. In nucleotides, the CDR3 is TGTGCCAGCAGCTTAGGGCAGTTTCCTAGCAATCAGCCCCAGCATTTT. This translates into CASSLGQFPSNQPQHF.

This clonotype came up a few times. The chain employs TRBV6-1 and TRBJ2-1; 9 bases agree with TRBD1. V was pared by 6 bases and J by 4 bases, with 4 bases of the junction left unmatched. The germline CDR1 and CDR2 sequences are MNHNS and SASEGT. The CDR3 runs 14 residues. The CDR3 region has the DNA TGTGCCAGCAGGCCGGGACAGGGTTACAATGAGCAGTTCTTC. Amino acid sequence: CASRPGQGYNEQFF.

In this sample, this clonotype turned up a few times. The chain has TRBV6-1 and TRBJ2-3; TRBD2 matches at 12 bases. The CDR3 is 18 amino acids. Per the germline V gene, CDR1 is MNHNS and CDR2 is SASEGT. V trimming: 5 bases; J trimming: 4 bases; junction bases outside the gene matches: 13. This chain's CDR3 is CASSRNPRTSGNSDTQYF. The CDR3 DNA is TGTGCCAGCAGTAGGAATCCCCGGACTAGCGGGAACTCAGATACGCAGTATTTT.

The DNA of the CDR3 is TGCGCCAGCAGCTCCACGAACCTGCACAGGGAACAAGAGACCCAGTACTTC. This sequence encodes CASSSTNLHREQETQYF. The rearrangement joins TRBV5-1 to TRBJ2-5; weak D call: TRBD1 (6 bases). The germline gives CDR1 SGHRS, CDR2 YFSETQ. The CDR3 runs 17 residues. Trimming pared 3 bases from V and 2 bases from J, leaving 20 bases between.

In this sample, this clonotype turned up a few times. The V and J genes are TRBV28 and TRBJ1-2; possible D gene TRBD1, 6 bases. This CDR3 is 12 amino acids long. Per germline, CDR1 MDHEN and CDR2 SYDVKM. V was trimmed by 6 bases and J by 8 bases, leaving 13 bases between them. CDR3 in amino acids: CASSIQGRGYTF. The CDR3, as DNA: TGTGCCAGCAGCATACAGGGCCGGGGCTACACCTTC.

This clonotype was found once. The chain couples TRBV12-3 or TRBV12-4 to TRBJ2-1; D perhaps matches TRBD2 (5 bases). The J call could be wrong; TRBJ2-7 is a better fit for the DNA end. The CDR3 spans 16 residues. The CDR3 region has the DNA TGTGCCAGCAGTCCACAGTCGGGGTTACAAGACCCGGGGCAGTACTTC. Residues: CASSPQSGLQDPGQYF.

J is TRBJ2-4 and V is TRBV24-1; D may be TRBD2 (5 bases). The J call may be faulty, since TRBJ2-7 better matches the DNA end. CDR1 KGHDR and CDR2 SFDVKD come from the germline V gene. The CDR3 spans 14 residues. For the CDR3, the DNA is TGTGCCACCAGTGCAACGGGGAACCTCTACGAGCAGTACTTC. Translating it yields CATSATGNLYEQYF.

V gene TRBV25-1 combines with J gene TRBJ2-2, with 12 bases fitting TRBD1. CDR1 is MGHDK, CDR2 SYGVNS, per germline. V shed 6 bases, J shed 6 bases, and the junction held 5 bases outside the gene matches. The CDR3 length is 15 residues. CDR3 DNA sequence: TGTGCCAGCAGCCGGGACAGGGGGCTTTCCGGGGAGCTGTTTTTT. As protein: CASSRDRGLSGELFF.

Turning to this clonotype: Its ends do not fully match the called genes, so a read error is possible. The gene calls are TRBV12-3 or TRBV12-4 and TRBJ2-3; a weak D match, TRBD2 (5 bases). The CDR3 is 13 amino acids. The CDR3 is CASSRGRADAQYF. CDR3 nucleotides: TGTGCCAGCAGCAGAGGGAGAGCAGATGCGCAGTATTTT.

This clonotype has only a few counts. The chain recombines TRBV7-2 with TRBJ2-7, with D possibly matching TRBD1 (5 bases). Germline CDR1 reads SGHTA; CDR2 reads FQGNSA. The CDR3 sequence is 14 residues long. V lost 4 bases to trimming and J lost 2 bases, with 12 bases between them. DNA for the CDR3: TGTGCCAGCAGCTCTCAACCGGACACCTACGAGCAGTACTTC. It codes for CASSSQPDTYEQYF.

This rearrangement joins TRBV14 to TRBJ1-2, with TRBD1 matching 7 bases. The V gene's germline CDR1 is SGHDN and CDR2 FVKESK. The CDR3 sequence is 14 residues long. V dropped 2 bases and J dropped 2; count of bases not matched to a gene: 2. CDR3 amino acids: CASSQTGENYGYTF. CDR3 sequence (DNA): TGTGCCAGCAGCCAAACAGGGGAAAACTATGGCTACACCTTC.

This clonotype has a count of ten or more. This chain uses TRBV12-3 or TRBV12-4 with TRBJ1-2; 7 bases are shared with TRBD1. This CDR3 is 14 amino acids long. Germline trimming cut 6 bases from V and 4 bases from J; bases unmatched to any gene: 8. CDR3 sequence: CASRYGQDSYGYTF. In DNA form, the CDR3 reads TGTGCCAGCAGATACGGACAGGATTCCTATGGCTACACCTTC.